This T cell receptor beta chain was sequenced during a study of human T cells and chemical hapten exposure. Study at large: Affected patients, primarily female, had alopecia areata, totalis or universalis.

The study's findings and limits: Having alopecia, donors may respond immunologically unlike healthy people.

The sample holds a few counts of this clonotype. Antigen: not known. CDR1 is SQVTM and CDR2 is ANQGSEA in the germline V gene. The ends were cut back, 1 base at V and 2 bases at J, with 18 bases in the middle. The CDR3 extends over 17 amino acids. Specified time point: pre-sensitization, week 0. Treatment indicated: therapeutic diphenylcyclopropenone sensitization with weekly scalp DPC. Every patch test was put on after a blood sample was taken. RNA extraction used unfractionated whole blood as the source of total RNA. TCRdb reprocessed the RACE reads via MiXCR and lists one record per CDR3 protein. The sample consists of roughly 100,000 distinct CDR3 sequences, around 10% of them appearing once.

The chain recombines TRBV29-1 with TRBJ2-1; weak D call: TRBD1 (6 bases). The source was whole blood, collected in connection with sensitization to the hapten diphenylcyclopropenone (DPC). The TCR was taken from a woman between 45 and 60 years old with alopecia areata. Some clones in this sample may be carry-over from other donors' samples. The CDR3 DNA reads TGCAGCGTTGAAGGCAGGGGAAGTTGGGGGACCTACAATGAGCAGTTCTTC. Translating it yields CSVEGRGSWGTYNEQFF.